The 23 T cell receptor beta chains presented below share a single source sample, sequenced in a study of blood T cell repertoires in COVID-19. Using immunoSEQ multiplex PCR, the repertoire was profiled, and TCRdb retains in-frame clones only, with some absent. The sample lists about 97,000 clones; around nine tenths were seen once. The sample taken for sequencing was peripheral blood. These receptors all stem from a human donor in a cohort sampled during active COVID-19.

The DNA for the CDR3 is TGCGCCAGCAGCGACACAGGGCGGACTGAAGCTTTCTTT. Residues: CASSDTGRTEAFF. V and J are TRBV4-1 and TRBJ1-1, with D maybe TRBD1 (6 bases). CDR3 length: 13 residues. Between the trimmed V and J ends, which lost 5 bases and 5 bases, there was a span of 12 bases. Germline CDR1 reads MGHRA; CDR2 reads YSYEKL.

The CDR3 loop is CASSVGDSGGGETQYF. The CDR3 DNA is TGTGCCAGCAGCGTAGGAGATAGCGGGGGGGGAGAGACCCAGTACTTC. V gene TRBV9 combines with J gene TRBJ2-5, with 11 bases fitting TRBD2. The germline gives CDR1 SGDLS, CDR2 YYNGEE. The CDR3 is 16 residues long. The ends lost 0 bases at V and 4 bases at J; junction bases unmatched: 5.

The chain has TRBV28 and TRBJ1-3; D uncertain. The CDR3 is 14 amino acids. In germline, CDR1 is MDHEN, CDR2 SYDVKM. Trimming left V 6 bases short and J 0 bases short, with 9 bases between. CDR3 DNA sequence: TGTGCCAGCAGGCGAGGAGTCTCTGGAAACACCATATATTTT. Its protein product is CASRRGVSGNTIYF.

Concerning this clone itself: The same CDR3 also results from other DNA sequences found in this sample. The chain combines TRBV19 with TRBJ1-5; the match to TRBD1 covers 9 bases. This CDR3 has 14 amino acids. Germline V gives CDR1 LNHDA, CDR2 SQIVND (reference sequence). V lost 3 bases, J lost 5 bases, and 2 bases stayed unmatched. CDR3 nucleotide sequence: TGTGCCAGTAGTATTTGGACAGGGGATCAGCCCCAGCATTTT. It codes for CASSIWTGDQPQHF.

This sequence joins TRBV3-1 (or the pseudogene TRBV3-2) and TRBJ2-3; the match to TRBD2 covers 14 bases. V shed 5 bases, J shed 0 bases, and the junction held 4 bases outside the gene matches. The germline CDR1 and CDR2 sequences are LGHDT and YNNKEL (reference sequence). The CDR3 has 17 amino acids. This CDR3 is CASSAWTSGGSTDTQYF. DNA for the CDR3: TGTGCCAGCAGCGCGTGGACTAGCGGGGGGAGCACAGATACGCAGTATTTT.

V and J are TRBV15 and TRBJ1-5, with D maybe TRBD1 (5 bases). The CDR3 covers 13 residues. Trimming cost V 3 bases and J 4 bases, with 7 bases left between them. The germline CDR1 and CDR2 sequences are LNHNV and YYDKDF (reference sequence). CDR3 bases: TGTGCCACCAGCAGCACAGGAAATCAGCCCCAGCATTTT. Its protein is CATSSTGNQPQHF.

The J gene is TRBJ2-7, the V gene TRBV6-5; TRBD1 agrees at 10 bases. The CDR3 extends over 16 amino acids. The germline gives CDR1 MNHEY, CDR2 SVGAGI. V was clipped by 0 bases and J by 4 bases; unmatched bases: 6. CDR3 in amino acids: CASSYSWDRGLYEQYF. The CDR3, as DNA: TGTGCCAGCAGTTACTCTTGGGACAGGGGCCTATACGAGCAGTACTTC.

The rearrangement joins TRBV15 to TRBJ2-3; TRBD2 is a possible D gene (5 bases). V lost 1 base and J lost 1, with 12 bases in between. From germline, CDR1 is LNHNV and CDR2 YYDKDF (reference sequence). The CDR3 is made up of 16 amino acids. The CDR3 loop reads CATSRVLARGTDTQYF. CDR3 bases: TGTGCCACCAGCAGAGTTTTAGCGAGGGGCACAGATACGCAGTATTTT.

The chain recombines TRBV9 with TRBJ2-3; tentative D call: TRBD1 (5 bases). The CDR3 runs 14 residues. Germline CDR1 SGDLS, CDR2 YYNGEE. Trimming took off 1 base at V and 2 bases at J, with 8 bases between the two ends. The CDR3 DNA follows: TGTGCCAGCAGCGTACAGGGAAACACAGATACGCAGTATTTT. It codes for CASSVQGNTDTQYF.

This chain connects TRBV7-9 to TRBJ2-3; no reliable D call. V lost 5 bases and J lost 7, with 13 bases in between. The CDR3 extends over 13 amino acids. Per germline, CDR1 SEHNR and CDR2 FQNEAQ (reference sequence). This CDR3 is CASSGTVLYTQYF. The CDR3 region has the DNA TGTGCCAGCAGCGGAACAGTACTTTATACGCAGTATTTT.

This rearrangement joins TRBV11-2 to TRBJ2-1, with TRBD2 matching over 11 bases. The V gene end was trimmed by 5 bases and the J gene end by 6 bases; junction bases not matched to a gene: 9. Germline V CDR1 and CDR2: SGHAT, FQNNGV. CDR3 length equals 16 residues. CDR3 residues: CASSLHLGLAGNEQFF. The CDR3 DNA is TGTGCCAGCAGCCTCCATCTCGGACTAGCGGGCAATGAGCAGTTCTTC.

J is TRBJ2-6 and V is TRBV10-3; 9 nucleotides agree with TRBD1. Trimming took 4 bases from V and 2 from J; bases not matched to a gene: 6. CDR3 length: 17 residues. CDR1 is ENHRY and CDR2 is SYGVKD in the germline V gene. The CDR3 loop is CAISALTGGTGANVLTF. The CDR3 region has the DNA TGTGCCATCAGTGCCTTGACAGGGGGGACTGGGGCCAACGTCCTGACTTTC.

The chain carries TRBV6-5 and TRBJ2-1, with TRBD2 as a possible D gene (6 bases). Germline CDR1 is MNHEY and CDR2 is SVGAGI. The V end was cut by 1 base, the J end by 4 bases, with 11 bases between. The CDR3 covers 15 residues. The CDR3 region is CASSYWGDSYNEQFF. The DNA of the CDR3 is TGTGCCAGCAGTTACTGGGGGGACTCATACAATGAGCAGTTCTTC.

The chain uses TRBV2 and TRBJ1-4; D is undetermined. The CDR3 has 13 amino acids. Germline V gene data show CDR1 as SNHLY and CDR2 as FYNNEI. Trimming stripped 3 bases from V and 4 bases from J, with 6 bases between. The DNA of the CDR3 is TGTGCCAGCAGTGACGGAGTTAATGAAAAACTGTTTTTT. Amino acids: CASSDGVNEKLFF.

Written as DNA, the CDR3 is TGTGCCAGCAGGACCCTAGCGGGGGGAAGCTCCTACAATGAGCAGTTCTTC. It specifies CASRTLAGGSSYNEQFF. The chain recombines TRBV27 with TRBJ2-1; 11 positions agree with TRBD2. V shed 6 bases, J shed 0 bases, and the junction held 7 bases outside the gene matches. This CDR3 contains 17 residues. Germline V gene lookup returns CDR1 MNHEY and CDR2 SMNVEV (reference sequence).

The gene calls are TRBV18 and TRBJ1-5; tentatively, D is TRBD1 (5 bases). CDR3 size: 16 residues. Germline CDR1 KGHSH, CDR2 LQKENI. Trimming took 3 bases from V and 5 from J, leaving 17 bases between them. As DNA, the CDR3 is TGTGCCAGCTCACCGCAGGGTACTAATACCTATCAGCCCCAGCATTTT. Amino acids: CASSPQGTNTYQPQHF.

The chain employs TRBV30 and TRBJ2-1; 9 bases are a match to TRBD2. The germline V gene encodes CDR1 GTSNPN and CDR2 SVGIG (reference sequence). The J segment lost 5 bases and the V segment lost 4 bases, leaving 3 bases of the junction unmatched. The length of the CDR3 is 13 residues. In DNA, the CDR3 is TGTGCCTGGACTAGCGGGGCTAACAATGAGCAGTTCTTC. The encoded protein is CAWTSGANNEQFF.

The chain recombines TRBV15 with TRBJ2-1; 7 positions agree with TRBD1. The CDR3 length is 15 residues. V gave up 1 base and J gave up 6 bases; unmatched junction bases: 6. Germline CDR1 reads LNHNV; CDR2 reads YYDKDF (reference sequence). CDR3 DNA: TGTGCCACCAGCAGAGCGTTTGCAGGGGGCAATGAGCAGTTCTTC. This sequence encodes CATSRAFAGGNEQFF.

The V and J genes are TRBV10-2 and TRBJ1-1; TRBD1 matches at 10 bases. The J segment lost 8 bases and the V segment lost 0 bases, leaving 9 bases of the junction unmatched. Germline lookup yields CDR1 WSHSY and CDR2 SAAADI. CDR3 length: 16 amino acids. CDR3 DNA: TGCGCCAGCAGTGAGTCCGGGACAGGGGCTTCAAAAGAAGCTTTCTTT. This sequence encodes CASSESGTGASKEAFF.

The rearrangement links TRBV29-1 to TRBJ2-4; D might be TRBD2 (7 bases). This CDR3 is built from 16 residues. CDR1 SQVTM and CDR2 ANQGSEA come from the germline V gene. V lost 4 bases and J lost 0, with 16 bases in between. CDR3 protein: CSVAGGTTLAKNIQYF. CDR3 in DNA: TGCAGCGTTGCGGGGGGCACTACTTTAGCCAAAAACATTCAGTACTTC.

This clone was counted a single time. The genes are TRBV5-1 and TRBJ1-3; 7 bases are shared with TRBD1. Per germline, CDR1 SGHRS and CDR2 YFSETQ. V lost 4 bases to trimming and J lost 0 bases; unmatched junction nucleotides: 4. CDR3 length: 15 amino acids. The CDR3 sequence is CASSPDRSSGNTIYF. The DNA of the CDR3 is TGCGCCAGCAGCCCGGACAGGAGCTCTGGAAACACCATATATTTT.

The rearrangement joins TRBV7-2 to TRBJ2-1, with 10 bases matching TRBD2. Losses at the gene ends were 4 bases for V and 8 bases for J; bases not matched to a gene: 5. The length of the CDR3 is 14 residues. Per germline, CDR1 SGHTA and CDR2 FQGNSA. CDR3: CASSSTSGAYEQFF. CDR3 coding DNA: TGTGCCAGCAGCTCTACTAGCGGGGCGTATGAGCAGTTCTTC.

V gene TRBV9 combines with J gene TRBJ2-5; TRBD2 matches at 13 bases. Germline loops: CDR1 SGDLS, CDR2 YYNGEE. V dropped 0 bases and J dropped 5; count of bases not matched to a gene: 7. This CDR3 contains 17 residues. CDR3 amino acids: CASSVGTSGGVRETQYF. CDR3 bases: TGTGCCAGCAGCGTAGGCACTAGCGGGGGGGTCAGGGAGACCCAGTACTTC. Full variable domain (outside the CDR3, taken from reference TRBV9 and TRBJ2-5): DSGVTQTPKHLITATGQRVTLRCSPRSGDLSVYWYQQSLDQGLQFLIQYYNGEERAKGNILERFSAQQFPDLHSELNLSSLELGDSALYFCASSVGTSGGVRETQYFGPGTRLLVL.